This paragraph reports one T cell receptor beta chain. Its antigen remains unknown. TCRdb's copy holds only in-frame clones and misses some; the assay was immunoSEQ multiplex PCR. The sample contains tens of thousands of clones, roughly 80% of which appear only once. The CDR3 has 16 amino acids. The V and J ends lost 4 bases and 7 bases, in that order; junction bases with no gene match: 5. Germline lookup yields CDR1 KGHSH and CDR2 LQKENI. This entry is derived from a study of OX40 agonist ivuxolimab in advanced cancers. Notes on the study in general: The study found among the lowest clonal expansion in partial responders at 0.1-3.0 mg/kg.

The TCR originated in an adult with an advanced solid tumor such as melanoma, head and neck, liver or kidney cancer. The sequenced sample was CD4+ or CD8+ T cells sorted from blood, obtained in a trial of the OX40 agonist ivuxolimab. The chain recombines TRBV18 with TRBJ2-2; TRBD2 aligns across 14 bases. CDR3 loop: CASSRLAGGKDGELFF. Here the CDR3 DNA reads TGTGCCAGCTCACGACTAGCGGGAGGGAAGGACGGGGAGCTGTTTTTT.